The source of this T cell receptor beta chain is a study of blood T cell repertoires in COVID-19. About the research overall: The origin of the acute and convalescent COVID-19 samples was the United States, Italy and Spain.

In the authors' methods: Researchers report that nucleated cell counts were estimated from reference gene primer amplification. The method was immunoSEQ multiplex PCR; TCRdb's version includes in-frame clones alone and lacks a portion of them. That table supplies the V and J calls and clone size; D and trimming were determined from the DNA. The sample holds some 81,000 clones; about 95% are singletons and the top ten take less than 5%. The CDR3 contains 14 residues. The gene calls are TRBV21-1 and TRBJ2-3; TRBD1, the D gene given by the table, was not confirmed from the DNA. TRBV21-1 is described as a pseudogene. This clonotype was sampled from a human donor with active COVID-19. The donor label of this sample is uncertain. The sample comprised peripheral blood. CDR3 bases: TGTGTAATCCTCCGGGACAGGTGCACAGATACGCAGTATTTT. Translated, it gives CVILRDRCTDTQYF.